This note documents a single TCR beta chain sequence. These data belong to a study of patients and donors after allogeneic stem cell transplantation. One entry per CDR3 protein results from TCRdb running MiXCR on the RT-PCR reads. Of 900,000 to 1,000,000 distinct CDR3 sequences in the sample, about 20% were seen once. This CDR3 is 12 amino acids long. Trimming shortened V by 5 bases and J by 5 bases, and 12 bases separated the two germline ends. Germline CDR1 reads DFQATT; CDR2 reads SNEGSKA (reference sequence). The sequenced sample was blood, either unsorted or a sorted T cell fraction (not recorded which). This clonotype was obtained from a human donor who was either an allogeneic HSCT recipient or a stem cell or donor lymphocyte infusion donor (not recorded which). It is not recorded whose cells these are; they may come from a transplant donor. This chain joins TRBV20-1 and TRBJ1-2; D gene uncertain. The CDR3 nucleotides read TGCAGTGCTCACCTAGAAGGATATGGCTACACCTTC. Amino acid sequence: CSAHLEGYGYTF.